This TCR beta chain was found in a study of identical twins. Everyone who donated was a healthy Caucasian. Unique molecular identifiers were present on the cDNA, which also gained a universal primer site by template switching. TCRdb independently ran MiXCR on the 5' RACE reads; one entry per CDR3 protein. This table holds 250,000 or so distinct CDR3 sequences, around 8% found once. Many counts were recorded for this clonotype. Germline-derived CDR1 and CDR2 are LNHNV and YYDKDF (reference sequence). V was shortened by 2 bases and J by 9 bases, with 17 bases between the two germline ends. There are 15 residues in the CDR3. The data also belong to a second study, concerning yellow fever vaccine responses in identical twins.

V gene TRBV15 combines with J gene TRBJ2-1, with D perhaps TRBD2 (6 bases). The sequence derives from a woman under 30 in good health. What was sequenced was CD8+ T cells sorted from blood. CDR3 coding DNA: TGTGCCACCAGCAGAACGGGGCTAGCGATTTTTGAGCAGTTCTTC. This sequence encodes CATSRTGLAIFEQFF.